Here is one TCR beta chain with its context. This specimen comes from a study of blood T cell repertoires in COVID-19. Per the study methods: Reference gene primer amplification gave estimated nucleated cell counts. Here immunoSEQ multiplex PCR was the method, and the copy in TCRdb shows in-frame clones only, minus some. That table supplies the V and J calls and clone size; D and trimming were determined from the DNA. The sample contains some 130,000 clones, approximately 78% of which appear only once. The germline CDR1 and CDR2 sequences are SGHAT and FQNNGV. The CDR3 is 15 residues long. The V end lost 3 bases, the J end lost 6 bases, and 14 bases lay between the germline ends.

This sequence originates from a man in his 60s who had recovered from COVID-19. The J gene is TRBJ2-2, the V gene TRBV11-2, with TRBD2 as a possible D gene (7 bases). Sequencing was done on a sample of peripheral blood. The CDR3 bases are TGTGCCAGCAGCTTGTTGGGGGGGCAGGCCGGGGAGCTGTTTTTT. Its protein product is CASSLLGGQAGELFF.